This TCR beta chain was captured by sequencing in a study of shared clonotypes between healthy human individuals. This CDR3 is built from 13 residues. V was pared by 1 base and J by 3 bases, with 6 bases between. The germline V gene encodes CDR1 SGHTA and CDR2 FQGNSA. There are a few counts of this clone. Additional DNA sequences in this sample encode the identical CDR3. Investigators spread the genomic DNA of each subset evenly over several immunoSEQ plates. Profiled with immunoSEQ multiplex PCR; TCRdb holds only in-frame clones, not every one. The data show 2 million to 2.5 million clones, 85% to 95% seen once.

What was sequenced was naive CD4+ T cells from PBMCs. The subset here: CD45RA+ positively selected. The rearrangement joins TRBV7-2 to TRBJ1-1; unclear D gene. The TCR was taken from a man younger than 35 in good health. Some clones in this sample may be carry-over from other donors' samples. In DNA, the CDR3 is TGTGCCAGCAGCTTAGTTTCCGACACTGAAGCTTTCTTT. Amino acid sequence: CASSLVSDTEAFF. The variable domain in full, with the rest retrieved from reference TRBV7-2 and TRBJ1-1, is GAGVSQSPSNKVTEKGKDVELRCDPISGHTALYWYRQSLGQGLEFLIYFQGNSAPDKSGLPSDRFSAERTGGSVSTLTIQRTQQEDSAVYLCASSLVSDTEAFFGQGTRLTVV.